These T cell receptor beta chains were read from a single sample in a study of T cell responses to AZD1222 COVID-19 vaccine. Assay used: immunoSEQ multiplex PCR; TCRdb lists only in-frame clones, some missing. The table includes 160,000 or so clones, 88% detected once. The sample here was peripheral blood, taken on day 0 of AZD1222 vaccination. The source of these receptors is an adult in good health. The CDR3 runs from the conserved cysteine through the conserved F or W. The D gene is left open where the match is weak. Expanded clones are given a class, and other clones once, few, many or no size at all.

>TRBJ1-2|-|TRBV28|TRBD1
CASARQGRPGNYGYTF
TGTGCCAGCGCACGACAGGGGCGCCCGGGTAACTATGGCTACACCTTC
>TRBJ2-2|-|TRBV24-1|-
CATSDFKGGIGELFF
TGTGCCACCAGTGATTTTAAGGGGGGAATCGGGGAGCTGTTTTTT
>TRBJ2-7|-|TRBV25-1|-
CASSPGQYEQYF
TGTGCCAGCAGTCCTGGACAGTACGAGCAGTACTTC
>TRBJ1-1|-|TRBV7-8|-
CASSLRGPGGDTEAFF
TGTGCCAGCAGCTTAAGGGGACCGGGGGGGGACACTGAAGCTTTCTTT
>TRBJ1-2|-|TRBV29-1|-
CSAVGYTF
TGCAGCGCCGTTGGCTACACCTTC
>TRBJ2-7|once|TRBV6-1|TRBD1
CASSERGQIPSYEQYF
TGTGCCAGCAGTGAAAGGGGACAGATCCCATCCTACGAGCAGTACTTC
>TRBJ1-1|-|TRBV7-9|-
CASSLQWGWNTEAFF
TGTGCCAGCAGCCTACAATGGGGTTGGAACACTGAAGCTTTCTTT
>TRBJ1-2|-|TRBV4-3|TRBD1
CASSLLTGSPFGYTF
TGCGCCAGCAGCCTCCTGACAGGGAGTCCGTTCGGCTACACCTTC
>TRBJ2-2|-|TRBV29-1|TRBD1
CSVGQTNTGELFF
TGCAGCGTGGGACAGACAAACACCGGGGAGCTGTTTTTT
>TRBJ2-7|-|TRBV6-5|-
CASSYPPGEQYF
TGTGCCAGCAGTTACCCCCCCGGCGAGCAGTACTTC
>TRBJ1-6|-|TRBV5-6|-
CASSPGPNTNSPLHF
TGTGCCAGCAGCCCCGGACCAAATACGAATTCACCCCTCCACTTT
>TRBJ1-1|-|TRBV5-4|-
CASSWGRDTEAFF
TGTGCCAGCAGCTGGGGTAGGGACACTGAAGCTTTCTTT
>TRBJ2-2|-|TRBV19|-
CASSIETNTGELFF
TGTGCCAGTAGTATAGAGACGAACACCGGGGAGCTGTTTTTT
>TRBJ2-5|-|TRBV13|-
CASSLREETQYF
TGTGCCAGCAGCTTAAGGGAAGAGACCCAGTACTTC
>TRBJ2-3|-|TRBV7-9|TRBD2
CASSLRGGFTDTQYF
TGTGCCAGCAGCTTACGGGGGGGCTTCACAGATACGCAGTATTTT
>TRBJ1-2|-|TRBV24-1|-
CATSGSGDGYTF
TGTGCCACCAGTGGATCCGGGGATGGCTACACCTTC
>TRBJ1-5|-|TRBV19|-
CASTYGGGRERNQPQHF
TGTGCCAGTACCTATGGGGGCGGCAGGGAAAGAAATCAGCCCCAGCATTTT
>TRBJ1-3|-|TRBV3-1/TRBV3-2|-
CASSQDHAGGNTIYF
TGTGCCAGCAGCCAAGATCACGCGGGCGGGAACACCATATATTTT
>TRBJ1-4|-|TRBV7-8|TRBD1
CASSNRDSNEKLFF
TGTGCCAGCAGCAACCGGGACAGTAATGAAAAACTGTTTTTT
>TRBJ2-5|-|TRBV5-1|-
CASSLGGQETQYF
TGCGCCAGCAGCTTGGGGGGGCAAGAGACCCAGTACTTC
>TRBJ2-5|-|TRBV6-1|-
CASSEAITGIGETQYF
TGTGCCAGCAGTGAAGCAATAACAGGGATTGGAGAGACCCAGTACTTC
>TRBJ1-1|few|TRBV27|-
CASSLSIGQPNTEAFF
TGTGCCAGCAGTTTATCAATAGGACAGCCGAACACTGAAGCTTTCTTT
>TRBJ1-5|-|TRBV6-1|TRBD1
CASSEGTGGQPQHF
TGTGCCAGCAGTGAAGGAACAGGGGGGCAGCCCCAGCATTTT
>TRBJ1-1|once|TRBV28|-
CASSLGTHMNTEAFF
TGTGCCAGCAGTTTGGGTACCCATATGAACACTGAAGCTTTCTTT
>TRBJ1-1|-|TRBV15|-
CATSRPGGGIYTEAFF
TGTGCCACCAGCAGACCTGGGGGGGGGATATACACTGAAGCTTTCTTT
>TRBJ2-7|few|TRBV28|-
CASRPGVFPYEQYF
TGTGCCAGCAGGCCAGGGGTGTTTCCATACGAGCAGTACTTC
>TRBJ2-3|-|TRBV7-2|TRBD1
CASSPQGGTDTQYF
TGTGCCAGCAGCCCACAGGGGGGTACAGATACGCAGTATTTT
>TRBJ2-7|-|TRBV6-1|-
CASSEGLGGVHSYEQYF
TGTGCCAGCAGTGAAGGTCTAGGGGGGGTGCACTCCTACGAGCAGTACTTC
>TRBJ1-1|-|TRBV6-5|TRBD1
CASTQGGGTEAFF
TGTGCCAGCACCCAGGGGGGGGGCACTGAAGCTTTCTTT
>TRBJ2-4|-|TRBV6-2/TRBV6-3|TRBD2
CASSSLAGERNIQYF
TGTGCCAGCAGCTCTCTAGCGGGAGAAAGAAACATTCAGTACTTC
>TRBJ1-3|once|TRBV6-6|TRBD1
CASSPRQGGGNTIYF
TGTGCCAGCAGCCCGAGACAGGGGGGGGGAAACACCATATATTTT
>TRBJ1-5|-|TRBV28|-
CASSTLDRGEVQPQHF
TGTGCCAGCAGTACACTGGACAGAGGGGAGGTTCAGCCCCAGCATTTT
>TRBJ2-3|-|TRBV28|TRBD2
CASSQGLAGGPKDTQYF
TGTGCCAGCAGTCAGGGACTAGCGGGAGGCCCCAAGGATACGCAGTATTTT
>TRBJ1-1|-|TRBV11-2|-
CASSTRIGAFF
TGTGCCAGCAGCACACGGATAGGAGCTTTCTTT
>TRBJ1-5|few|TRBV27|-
CASSLAFSGAGNQPQHF
TGTGCCAGCAGTTTAGCGTTCTCAGGGGCCGGTAATCAGCCCCAGCATTTT
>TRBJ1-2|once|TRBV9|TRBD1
CASSAGGFTRDGYTF
TGTGCCAGCAGCGCAGGGGGTTTTACGCGGGATGGCTACACCTTC
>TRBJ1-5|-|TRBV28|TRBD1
CASRRQGANQPQHF
TGTGCCAGCAGGAGACAGGGGGCGAATCAGCCCCAGCATTTT
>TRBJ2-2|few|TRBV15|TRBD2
CATSRESSGGLPNTGELFF
TGTGCCACCAGCAGAGAATCTAGCGGGGGGCTTCCGAACACCGGGGAGCTGTTTTTT
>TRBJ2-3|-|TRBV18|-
CASSRSAGTAFPTDTQYF
TGTGCCAGCTCACGGAGTGCCGGGACCGCATTTCCCACAGATACGCAGTATTTT
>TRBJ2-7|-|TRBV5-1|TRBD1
CASSLTGGNTYEQYF
TGCGCCAGCAGCTTAACAGGGGGCAACACCTACGAGCAGTACTTC
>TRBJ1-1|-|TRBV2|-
CASSEVGFNTEAFF
TGTGCCAGCAGTGAAGTCGGATTTAACACTGAAGCTTTCTTT
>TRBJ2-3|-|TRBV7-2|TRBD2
CASSLAGGSTDTQYF
TGTGCCAGCAGCTTAGCGGGGGGGTCCACAGATACGCAGTATTTT
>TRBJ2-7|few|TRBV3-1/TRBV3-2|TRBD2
CASSQASGGREQYF
TGTGCCAGCAGCCAAGCCAGCGGGGGGCGGGAGCAGTACTTC
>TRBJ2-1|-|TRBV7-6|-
CASSPERGGVYNEQFF
TGTGCCAGCAGCCCAGAGAGAGGGGGTGTCTACAATGAGCAGTTCTTC
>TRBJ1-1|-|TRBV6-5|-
CASSYSSGMTEAFF
TGTGCCAGCAGTTACTCCTCGGGGATGACTGAAGCTTTCTTT
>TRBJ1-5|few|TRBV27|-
CASSLSLGDQPQHF
TGTGCCAGCAGTTTATCGTTGGGCGATCAGCCCCAGCATTTT